This TCR beta chain was retrieved from a study of cytomegalovirus exposure and HLA in healthy donors. This clone occurred a few times. Antigen specificity is unknown. The PCR made use of 60 Vbeta and 13 Jbeta primers. Profiling relied on immunoSEQ multiplex PCR, and the TCRdb table lists in-frame clones only, not all of them. Among fewer than 120,000 clones listed, approximately 82% were seen once. CDR3 length: 15 amino acids. J lost 5 bases, V lost 2 bases, and 5 bases had no gene match. CDR1 and CDR2 from the germline V gene are ENHRY and SYGVKD. Study-wide results and limits: The authors later found TCR association rates varying by HLA locus, with DRB1 most and HLA-C fewest. Some V segments, including TRBV6-2 and TRBV6-3, were excluded as indistinguishable. A list of 150 or so TCR beta chains associated with cytomegalovirus was given.

The receptor comes from a man aged 25-45 years in good health and CMV-seropositive. The sample consisted of PBMCs. J is TRBJ1-1 and V is TRBV10-3; TRBD1 matches at 10 bases. CDR3 nucleotide sequence: TGTGCCATCAGTGAGGGGGACAGGGGACAAACTGAAGCTTTCTTT. This translates into CAISEGDRGQTEAFF.